This T cell receptor beta chain was documented in a study of human thymus T cells (dated by TCRdb to about 2020). Study-level background: The study used fewer than ten infant thymus samples plus four related peripheral blood samples to characterize TCR alpha and beta repertoires. Donor ages ranged from roughly 7 to 250 days, and the cohort comprised about six male and a couple of female infants. General study outcomes and caveats: On average, thymus samples gave around 880,000 unique TCRB clonotypes, whereas blood samples gave about 84,000. According to the related research, thymic TCR repertoires were highly overlapping among unrelated individuals. V and J gene segment usage appeared biased in both thymic and peripheral blood repertoires.

The CDR3 goes from the cysteine to the phenylalanine over 18 residues. Left in the record is the CDR3 DNA by itself, 54 bases read in frame from the first base. The trim is 1 base for V and 1 base for J, with a gap of 17 bases between the germline ends. CDR1 is given as LGHNA and CDR2 as YNFKEQ, both from the germline V gene. This clone showed up just once. The specificity of this receptor is unknown. Per-base quality was not reported, and no clone a single base away is much larger than it. Thymus tissue was obtained as surgical resects removed during corrective cardiac surgery. Immunologically healthy infants undergoing open corrective cardiac surgery for congenital heart defects in Finland were used as donors. After being mechanically released from the tissue, thymocytes were kept at -70 degrees C in pellets of roughly 9.5-32 million cells. A QIAsymphony instrument was used to extract genomic DNA from the frozen cell pellets.

Using the immunoSEQ multiplex PCR assay, the TCRB and TCRAD loci were amplified from a standardized quantity of quality-controlled genomic DNA. The amplicons covered the V(D)J region and were long enough to include the CDR3 and to identify the V and J genes. The amplicons were sequenced on an Illumina platform via the commercial immunoSEQ service. For the original study's pipeline: Primer bias and sequencing errors were corrected as previously described, and TCRAD and TCRB definitions were based on the IMGT database. The repertoires were analysed using immunoSEQ Analyzer 3.0 and VDJTools for basic statistics, V/J segment usage, diversity estimates, rarefaction and pairwise overlap. To estimate diversity, the Chao1, ChaoE, Efron-Thisted, Shannon and inverse Simpson indices were applied, and diversity was also estimated on datasets down-sampled to the smallest sample. For repertoire overlap, CDR3 nucleotide sequence, V gene and J gene had to match strictly, and clustering was done by Jaccard-based multidimensional scaling. Not all clones reach the TCRdb copy of this immuneACCESS table, which keeps in-frame sequences only. Checked studies attribute under half of the gap to unresolved V genes and leave the rest unexplained. From that table come the V and J calls and clone size; the DNA was used to work out D and trimming. This sample comprises approximately 70,000 clones, 95% of them detected only once. The top ten constitute 0.034% of the sample.

This TCR derives from a girl under three years old with a congenital heart defect but otherwise immunologically healthy. The chain was built from TRBV4-2 and TRBJ1-3; a tentative D call is TRBD1 (5 bases match). Sequencing was done on a sample of thymus tissue. The base sequence is TGTGCCAGCAGCCAAGGGGTAGGAGGGGACGGGTCTGGAAACACCATATATTTT. This is translated as CASSQGVGGDGSGNTIYF.